This entry describes one T cell receptor beta chain. No antigen is known for it. This entry belongs to a study of CD4 T cells in relation to SARS-CoV-2 and coronaviruses. About the research overall: Patient ages ranged from roughly 20 to 80, median 38.

Findings and caveats of the study: Pre-pandemic and post-infection samples never came from the same donor.

Naive and memory CD4+ T cells were separated from cryopreserved PBMCs. The table came from immunoSEQ multiplex PCR; TCRdb's copy has only in-frame clones and leaves some out. The sample carries around 35,000 clones, 70% to 90% recorded once. The receptor was isolated from an adult with COVID-19. The sample comprised memory CD4+ T cells from PBMCs.

This CDR3 reads CASSLSPWGGPWETQYF. For the CDR3, the DNA is TGTGCCAGCAGTTTATCCCCTTGGGGGGGCCCTTGGGAGACCCAGTACTTC. The chain combines TRBV27 with TRBJ2-5; a possible D gene is TRBD2 (7 bases). The V and J ends lost 0 bases and 5 bases respectively, with 19 bases between them. Germline V gene data show CDR1 as MNHEY and CDR2 as SMNVEV (reference sequence). The CDR3 contains 17 residues.